The 18 T cell receptor beta chains below come from one sample, sequenced in a study of identical twins. TCRdb re-called the 5' RACE reads with MiXCR, one entry per CDR3 protein. The sample includes 270,000 or so distinct CDR3 sequences, about 8.3% seen only once; the top ten take 3%. The same specimen was also included in a second study, on yellow fever vaccine responses in identical twins.

Sequencing used CD8+ T cells sorted from blood. These receptors were taken from a woman aged 18-29 years in good health.

V gene TRBV7-8 combines with J gene TRBJ2-2; D possibly corresponds to TRBD2 (5 bases). The length of the CDR3 is 15 residues. Trimming shortened V by 4 bases and J by 9 bases, and 18 bases separated the two germline ends. Germline values: CDR1 SGHVS, CDR2 FQNEAQ. DNA for the CDR3: TGTGCCAGCAGCTCTTTTCGGGATCCATACCGGGAGCTGTTTTTT. This translates into CASSSFRDPYRELFF.

The chain couples TRBV7-9 to TRBJ2-5; the match to TRBD1 covers 8 bases. Germline values: CDR1 SEHNR, CDR2 FQNEAQ (reference sequence). J was trimmed by 5 bases and V by 4 bases; bases with no gene match: 6. The CDR3 length is 14 residues. This chain's CDR3 is CASSYGQGTETQYF. DNA for the CDR3: TGTGCCAGCAGCTATGGACAGGGAACCGAGACCCAGTACTTC.

This clonotype was recorded a few times. This chain joins TRBV20-1 and TRBJ2-2; D gene ambiguous. Trimming removed 6 bases from V and 1 base from J, with 6 bases in between. The CDR3 runs 12 residues. In germline, CDR1 is DFQATT, CDR2 SNEGSKA (reference sequence). CDR3 DNA: TGCAGTGCCACAATGAACACCGGGGAGCTGTTTTTT. Translated: CSATMNTGELFF.

This clonotype turned up a few times. V and J are TRBV9 and TRBJ2-3, with unresolved D. Trimming stripped 0 bases from V and 5 bases from J, with 4 bases between. The CDR3 consists of 12 residues. Germline V lookup: CDR1 SGDLS, CDR2 YYNGEE. The CDR3 DNA reads as TGTGCCAGCAGCGTAGAACAAGATACGCAGTATTTT. The encoded protein is CASSVEQDTQYF. The full variable domain, completed using reference TRBV9 and TRBJ2-3, is DSGVTQTPKHLITATGQRVTLRCSPRSGDLSVYWYQQSLDQGLQFLIQYYNGEERAKGNILERFSAQQFPDLHSELNLSSLELGDSALYFCASSVEQDTQYFGPGTRLTVL.

This clonotype was seen a few times. This sequence joins TRBV20-1 and TRBJ2-7; TRBD2 matches at 9 bases. CDR1 is DFQATT, CDR2 SNEGSKA, per germline (reference sequence). The CDR3 runs 13 residues. Germline trimming cut 4 bases from V and 3 bases from J; bases unmatched to any gene: 4. The CDR3 DNA is TGCAGTGCTATTAGCGGGGGCTTCTACGAGCAGTACTTC. Protein: CSAISGGFYEQYF.

There are a few counts of this clonotype. The CDR3 is CASSVGGGTSDTQYF. Here the CDR3 DNA reads TGTGCCAGCAGCGTAGGCGGGGGTACATCCGATACGCAGTATTTT. The V call is TRBV9, the J call TRBJ2-3; 7 bases are a match to TRBD2. After removal of 0 bases from V and 6 bases from J, the junction contained 7 bases not matched to a gene. CDR3 length equals 15 residues. Germline values: CDR1 SGDLS, CDR2 YYNGEE.

This clonotype was seen many times. This chain joins TRBV7-9 and TRBJ2-1; TRBD1 or TRBD2 may be the D gene (5 bases each). From germline, CDR1 is SEHNR and CDR2 FQNEAQ (reference sequence). This CDR3 comprises 16 residues. V was clipped by 6 bases and J by 7 bases, with 22 bases between them. The DNA of the CDR3 is TGTGCCAGCAGTTCCTCGGACGGGACCGCAGGGAATGAGCAGTTCTTC. Residues: CASSSSDGTAGNEQFF.

This clonotype showed up many times. V is TRBV7-9 and J is TRBJ2-1, with a weak D call TRBD2 (6 bases). This CDR3 comprises 15 residues. Trimming stripped 5 bases from V and 0 bases from J, with 11 bases between. In germline, CDR1 is SEHNR, CDR2 FQNEAQ (reference sequence). The CDR3 protein is CASSPGLNSYNEQFF. The CDR3 DNA reads TGTGCCAGCAGCCCGGGACTGAACTCCTACAATGAGCAGTTCTTC.

The chain couples TRBV12-3 or TRBV12-4 to TRBJ2-6, with a possible D match to TRBD2 (6 bases). The CDR3 has 18 amino acids. Trimming removed 4 bases from V and 0 bases from J, with 16 bases in between. The CDR3 is CASSSTGSSLSGANVLTF. CDR3 nucleotide sequence: TGTGCCAGCAGTTCTACCGGGAGCTCACTCTCTGGGGCCAACGTCCTGACTTTC.

Many counts were recorded for this clonotype. This rearrangement joins TRBV29-1 to TRBJ2-7, with 8 nucleotides matching TRBD2. CDR3 size: 13 residues. V lost 3 bases to trimming and J lost 0 bases; unmatched junction nucleotides: 1. CDR1 is SQVTM and CDR2 is ANQGSEA in the germline V gene. The CDR3 DNA reads TGCAGCGTTGACGGGGGGGCCTCCTACGAGCAGTACTTC. This encodes CSVDGGASYEQYF.

V usage is TRBV4-3 and J usage is TRBJ2-6; D ambiguous. CDR3 length equals 16 residues. V lost 4 bases, J lost 0 bases, and 10 bases lay in between. From germline, CDR1 is LGHNA and CDR2 YSLEER. The chain's CDR3 is CASSPHQDSGANVLTF. CDR3 nucleotides: TGCGCCAGCAGCCCCCATCAGGACTCTGGGGCCAACGTCCTGACTTTC.

This clonotype was detected ten times or more. V gene TRBV6-6 combines with J gene TRBJ2-7, with 10 positions matching TRBD1. V lost 4 bases and J lost 3; bases outside the gene matches: 0. The germline V gene has CDR1 MNHNY and CDR2 SVGAGI (reference sequence). The CDR3 length is 13 residues. The CDR3 sequence is CASSWTGGYEQYF. CDR3 nucleotides: TGTGCCAGCAGTTGGACAGGGGGCTACGAGCAGTACTTC.

This clonotype appeared a few times. The chain combines TRBV7-9 with TRBJ2-1; 7 bases map to TRBD1. V dropped 3 bases and J dropped 9; count of bases not matched to a gene: 11. Germline V gives CDR1 SEHNR, CDR2 FQNEAQ (reference sequence). The CDR3 runs 15 residues. For the CDR3, the DNA is TGTGCCAGCAGCTTGACAGGGATGGGCGTCGGTGAGCAGTTCTTC. Its translation: CASSLTGMGVGEQFF.

The chain's CDR3 is CASSQDKLAGVQETQYF. CDR3 nucleotides: TGTGCCAGCAGCCAAGATAAACTAGCGGGGGTCCAAGAGACCCAGTACTTC. The chain links TRBV3-1 to TRBJ2-5; 11 nucleotides line up with TRBD2. The V gene end was trimmed by 0 bases and the J gene end by 1 base; junction bases not matched to a gene: 4. Germline values: CDR1 LGHDT, CDR2 YNNKEL (reference sequence). The CDR3 covers 17 residues.

This clonotype was detected a few times. The rearrangement links TRBV4-1 to TRBJ1-1; D is perhaps TRBD1 (6 bases). CDR3 length: 13 residues. CDR1 and CDR2 from the germline V gene are MGHRA and YSYEKL. The V and J ends lost 4 bases and 4 bases respectively, with 10 bases between them. CDR3: CASSLRGGTEAFF. The CDR3, as DNA: TGCGCCAGCAGCCTTAGGGGGGGCACTGAAGCTTTCTTT.

This clonotype was seen many times. The rearrangement links TRBV7-8 to TRBJ2-4; TRBD1 aligns across 7 bases. The V and J ends lost 5 bases and 8 bases, in that order; junction bases with no gene match: 9. Germline-derived CDR1 and CDR2 are SGHVS and FQNEAQ. The CDR3 extends over 14 amino acids. This chain's CDR3 is CASSDPQGWDIQYF. Here the CDR3 DNA reads TGTGCCAGCAGCGATCCACAGGGGTGGGACATTCAGTACTTC.

This clonotype was observed at least ten times. This chain uses TRBV15 with TRBJ2-7; D is ambiguous. Germline V lookup: CDR1 LNHNV, CDR2 YYDKDF (reference sequence). V lost 1 base, J lost 3 bases, and 13 bases lay in between. This CDR3 is built from 15 residues. CDR3 residues: CATSRVTEVFYEQYF. The CDR3 DNA reads as TGTGCCACCAGCAGAGTTACAGAAGTATTCTACGAGCAGTACTTC. The full variable domain, its missing parts supplied by reference TRBV15 and TRBJ2-7, is DAMVIQNPRYQVTQFGKPVTLSCSQTLNHNVMYWYQQKSSQAPKLLFHYYDKDFNNEADTPDNFQSRRPNTSFCFLDIRSPGLGDTAMYLCATSRVTEVFYEQYFGPGTRLTVT.

This clonotype was recorded many times. This rearrangement joins TRBV6-4 to TRBJ2-3; tentative D call: TRBD2 (5 bases). V was trimmed by 0 bases and J by 1 base, leaving 8 bases between them. Germline V gene lookup returns CDR1 MRHNA and CDR2 SNTAGT. This CDR3 comprises 15 residues. CDR3 DNA: TGTGCCAGCAGTGACTCGCCCGGGGGCACAGATACGCAGTATTTT. Protein product: CASSDSPGGTDTQYF.